The 15 T cell receptor beta chains listed next were all sequenced from one sample in a study of post-analysis software for immune sequencing data. The study's findings and limits: When patients were compared with controls, 4 or 5 TRBV segments were more frequent, TRBV5-6, TRBV5-1 and TRBV20-1 among them.

TCR beta libraries were prepared from cDNA with unique molecular identifiers. TCRdb re-called the PCR reads with MiXCR, one entry per CDR3 protein. The sample consists of approximately 770,000 distinct CDR3 sequences, 35% to 55% of them appearing once. Antigens of these TCRs are unknown. Input material: blood. These receptors were taken from a girl under 18 with multiple sclerosis.

This chain connects TRBV29-1 to TRBJ1-5, with D possibly matching TRBD1 (6 bases). Looked up from germline, CDR1 is SQVTM and CDR2 is ANQGSEA. The CDR3 has 13 amino acids. V was cut by 4 bases and J by 3 bases, with 10 bases left in between. The CDR3 DNA is TGCAGCGTTGGCAGGGGTCTCAATCAGCCCCAGCATTTT. Its translation: CSVGRGLNQPQHF.

This chain links TRBV27 with TRBJ2-7; 9 nucleotides match TRBD2. The length of the CDR3 is 15 residues. V was clipped by 3 bases and J by 2 bases; unmatched bases: 5. Germline CDR1 reads MNHEY; CDR2 reads SMNVEV (reference sequence). The CDR3, as DNA: TGTGCCAGCAGTTTTGCGGCTAGCGGGACCTACGAGCAGTACTTC. Translated: CASSFAASGTYEQYF.

The chain is built from TRBV29-1 and TRBJ1-2; tentatively, D is TRBD1 (5 bases). Trimming pared 6 bases from V and 4 bases from J, leaving 9 bases between. CDR3 length: 11 residues. Germline loops: CDR1 SQVTM, CDR2 ANQGSEA. DNA of the CDR3: TGCAGCGTACACGACAGCTATGGCTACACCTTC. It yields the protein CSVHDSYGYTF.

The chain carries TRBV7-8 and TRBJ2-5, with 9 bases that match TRBD2. The CDR3 has 15 residues. Germline values: CDR1 SGHVS, CDR2 FQNEAQ. V lost 5 bases, J lost 4 bases, and 8 bases stayed unmatched. The chain's CDR3 is CASSVEREVRETQYF. The CDR3 bases are TGTGCCAGCAGCGTAGAGCGGGAGGTTAGAGAGACCCAGTACTTC.

In nucleotides, the CDR3 is TGTGCCAGCAGCCAAGTGGGCAGCCCTGAAGCTTTCTTT. It translates to CASSQVGSPEAFF. The V gene is TRBV4-2, the J gene TRBJ1-1; D gene uncertain. The CDR3 is made up of 13 amino acids. Germline values: CDR1 LGHNA, CDR2 YNFKEQ. Deletions cut 1 base from V and 6 bases from J, with 9 bases between.

This rearrangement joins TRBV20-1 to TRBJ2-1, with 9 nucleotides matching TRBD2. CDR1 is DFQATT and CDR2 is SNEGSKA in the germline V gene (reference sequence). The length of the CDR3 is 14 residues. The J segment lost 4 bases and the V segment lost 6 bases, leaving 7 bases of the junction unmatched. CDR3 sequence: CSATSGRRYNEQFF. DNA for the CDR3: TGCAGTGCCACCAGCGGGAGGAGGTACAATGAGCAGTTCTTC.

The chain has TRBV12-3 or TRBV12-4 and TRBJ2-3, with D perhaps given as TRBD1 or TRBD2 (6 bases each). CDR3 length: 15 residues. Between the trimmed V and J ends, which lost 10 bases and 2 bases, there was a span of 19 bases. The CDR3 sequence is CATDHGGTLTDTQYF. DNA for the CDR3: TGTGCCACCGATCACGGGGGCACACTCACAGATACGCAGTATTTT.

This chain's CDR3 is CSAAGGGGRETQYF. In nucleotides, the CDR3 is TGCAGCGCGGCGGGAGGAGGGGGACGAGAGACCCAGTACTTC. This chain links TRBV29-1 with TRBJ2-4; 8 bases are shared with TRBD2. The J call is in doubt because the DNA end fits TRBJ2-5 better. This CDR3 contains 14 residues. The germline gives CDR1 SQVTM, CDR2 ANQGSEA.

V is TRBV7-2 and J is TRBJ2-4, with TRBD1 matching over 8 bases. With the DNA end fitting TRBJ2-5 better, the J assignment may be wrong. This CDR3 is 15 amino acids long. Germline V CDR1 and CDR2: SGHTA, FQGNSA. The CDR3 reads CASSWTGTTQETQYF. The DNA of the CDR3 is TGTGCCAGCAGCTGGACAGGGACGACGCAAGAGACCCAGTACTTC.

The rearrangement links TRBV29-1 to TRBJ2-7; TRBD2 matches 9 bases. The trim removed 1 base at V and 10 bases at J, leaving 14 bases unmatched. Germline CDR1 SQVTM, CDR2 ANQGSEA. This CDR3 comprises 15 residues. The CDR3 here is CSVEAASGADRRQYF. As DNA, the CDR3 is TGCAGCGTTGAAGCTGCTAGCGGGGCGGACAGAAGACAGTACTTC.

The rearrangement links TRBV3-1 to TRBJ2-7; D gene ambiguous. Germline CDR1 and CDR2: LGHDT and YNNKEL (reference sequence). The V and J ends lost 1 base and 0 bases respectively, with 16 bases between them. This CDR3 is 17 amino acids long. This CDR3 is CASSQVLGSSYSYEQYF. The DNA for the CDR3 is TGTGCCAGCAGCCAAGTCTTAGGCTCCTCTTACTCCTACGAGCAGTACTTC.

The chain recombines TRBV2 with TRBJ2-6; TRBD1 is a possible D gene (6 bases). The germline V gene has CDR1 SNHLY and CDR2 FYNNEI. The germline V and J ends were trimmed by 6 bases and 3 bases, with 12 bases remaining between them. The CDR3 runs to 15 residues. This chain's CDR3 is CASSSRGVGANVLTF. CDR3 nucleotides: TGTGCCAGCAGCAGCAGGGGTGTTGGGGCCAACGTCCTGACTTTC.

This clonotype has more than one count but fewer than ten. The V and J genes are TRBV7-3 and TRBJ2-5; 10 bases are shared with TRBD1. V dropped 5 bases and J dropped 11; count of bases not matched to a gene: 11. Germline V gives CDR1 SGHTA, CDR2 FQGTGA. This CDR3 comprises 14 residues. The CDR3 nucleotides are TGTGCCAGCAGCCCCACAGGGACAGGGGATGAGCAGTACTTC. It yields the protein CASSPTGTGDEQYF. The entire variable domain, with the rest obtained from reference TRBV7-3 and TRBJ2-5, is as follows: GAGVSQTPSNKVTEKGKYVELRCDPISGHTALYWYRQSLGQGPEFLIYFQGTGAADDSGLPNDRFFAVRPEGSVSTLKIQRTERGDSAVYLCASSPTGTGDEQYFGPGTRLLVL.

This clonotype was counted between two and nine times. This chain connects TRBV18 to TRBJ2-1; maybe TRBD1 (5 bases). Germline lookup yields CDR1 KGHSH and CDR2 LQKENI. Between the trimmed V and J ends, which lost 5 bases and 8 bases, there was a span of 10 bases. The CDR3 totals 12 residues. The CDR3 sequence is CASSKDTDEQFF. CDR3 coding DNA: TGTGCCAGCTCAAAGGACACGGATGAGCAGTTCTTC.

In DNA form, the CDR3 reads TGTGCCAGCCGAAGACAGGGGAAGGCAGATACGCAGTATTTT. It yields the protein CASRRQGKADTQYF. The V call is TRBV6-5, the J call TRBJ2-3; 8 bases agree with TRBD1. Trimming removed 8 bases from V and 4 bases from J; junction bases left unmatched: 8. Germline V gene lookup returns CDR1 MNHEY and CDR2 SVGAGI. The CDR3 runs to 14 residues.